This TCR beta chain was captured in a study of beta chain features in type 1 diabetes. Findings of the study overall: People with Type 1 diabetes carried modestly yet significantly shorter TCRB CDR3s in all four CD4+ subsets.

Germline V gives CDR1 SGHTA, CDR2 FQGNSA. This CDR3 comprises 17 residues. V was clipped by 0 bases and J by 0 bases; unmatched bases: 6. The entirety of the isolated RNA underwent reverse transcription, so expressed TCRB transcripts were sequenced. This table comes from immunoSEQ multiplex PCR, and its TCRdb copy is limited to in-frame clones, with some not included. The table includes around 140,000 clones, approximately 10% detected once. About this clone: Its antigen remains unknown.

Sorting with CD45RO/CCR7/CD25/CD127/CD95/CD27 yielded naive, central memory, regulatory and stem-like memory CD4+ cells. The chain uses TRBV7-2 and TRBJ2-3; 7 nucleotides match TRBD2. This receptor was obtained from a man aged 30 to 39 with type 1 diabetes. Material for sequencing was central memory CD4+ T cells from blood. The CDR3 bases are TGTGCCAGCAGCTTAGCGGGAGGGCCCCTTAGCACAGATACGCAGTATTTT. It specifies CASSLAGGPLSTDTQYF.